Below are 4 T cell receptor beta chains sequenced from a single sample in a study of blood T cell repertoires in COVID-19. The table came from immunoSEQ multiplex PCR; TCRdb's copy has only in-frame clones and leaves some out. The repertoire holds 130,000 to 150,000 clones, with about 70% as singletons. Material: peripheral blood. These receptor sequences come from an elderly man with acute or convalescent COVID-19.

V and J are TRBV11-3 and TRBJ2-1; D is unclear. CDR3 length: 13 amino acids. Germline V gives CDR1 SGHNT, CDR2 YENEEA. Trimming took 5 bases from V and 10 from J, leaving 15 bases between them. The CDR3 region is CASSRLVVGEQFF. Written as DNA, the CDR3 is TGTGCCAGCAGCCGACTGGTCGTTGGAGAGCAGTTCTTC.

The CDR3 sequence: CASSLSGAGEQYF. The CDR3 nucleotides read TGTGCCAGCAGCTTGAGCGGGGCTGGGGAGCAGTACTTC. V usage is TRBV7-2 and J usage is TRBJ2-7; 7 bases fit TRBD2. Losses at the gene ends were 3 bases for V and 7 bases for J; bases not matched to a gene: 6. This CDR3 region has 13 residues. Germline V lookup: CDR1 SGHTA, CDR2 FQGNSA.

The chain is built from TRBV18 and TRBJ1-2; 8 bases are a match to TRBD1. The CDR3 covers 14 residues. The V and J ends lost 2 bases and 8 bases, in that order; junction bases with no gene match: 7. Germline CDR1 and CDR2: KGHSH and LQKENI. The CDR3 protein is CASSPDRGMSGYTF. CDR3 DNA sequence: TGTGCCAGCTCACCAGACAGGGGCATGAGCGGCTACACCTTC.

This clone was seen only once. Here the CDR3 reads CASSLAGTSGTDTQYF. CDR3 DNA sequence: TGTGCCAGCAGTTTAGCCGGGACTAGCGGCACAGATACGCAGTATTTT. This rearrangement joins TRBV28 to TRBJ2-3; 10 positions agree with TRBD2. With 2 bases clipped from V and 1 base from J, the junction kept 3 bases outside the gene matches. The CDR3 sequence is 16 residues long. Germline V gives CDR1 MDHEN, CDR2 SYDVKM.